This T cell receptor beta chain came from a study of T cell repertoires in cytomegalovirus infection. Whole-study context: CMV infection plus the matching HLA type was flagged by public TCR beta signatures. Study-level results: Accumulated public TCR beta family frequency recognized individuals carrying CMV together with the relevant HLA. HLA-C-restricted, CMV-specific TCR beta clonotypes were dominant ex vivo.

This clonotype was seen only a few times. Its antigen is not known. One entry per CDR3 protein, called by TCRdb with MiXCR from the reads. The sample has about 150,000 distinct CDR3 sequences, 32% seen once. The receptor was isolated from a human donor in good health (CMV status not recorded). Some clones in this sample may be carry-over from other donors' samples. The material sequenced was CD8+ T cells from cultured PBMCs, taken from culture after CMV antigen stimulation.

The CDR3 coding sequence is TGTGCCAGCAGCTTAAACTCGCAGGATGAGTTCTTC. It specifies CASSLNSQDEFF. The chain is built from TRBV7-8 and TRBJ2-1; no firm D call. Germline V CDR1 and CDR2: SGHVS, FQNEAQ. The CDR3 consists of 12 residues. V was trimmed by 2 bases and J by 14 bases, leaving 13 bases between them.